Listed below are T cell receptor beta chains from one sample, sequenced in a study of long-term antiretroviral therapy in people with HIV. TCRdb's table, derived via immunoSEQ multiplex PCR, lists solely in-frame clones and lacks some. In the table there are tens of thousands of clones, 80% to 85% of which are singletons. The sequences come from unsorted PBMCs, collected 0.8 years before starting antiretroviral therapy. These TCRs come from a man aged 18 to 35 with HIV. Both conserved end residues are trimmed from each CDR3. Each record gives: D gene, J gene, V gene, CDR3 protein. D genes are given only for firm matches.

>NA|TRBJ2-7|TRBV6-6
ASSFDAGTPSEQY
>NA|TRBJ2-2|TRBV2
ASRRSTNTGELF
>NA|TRBJ2-7|TRBV19
ASSITWTDEQY
>TRBD2|TRBJ2-1|TRBV2
ASTEAGEGNNEQF
>TRBD2|TRBJ2-1|TRBV4-1
ASSRLAGDSYNEQF
>NA|TRBJ2-5|TRBV2
ASIAGETQY
>TRBD1|TRBJ2-3|TRBV5-1
ASSSGTGSTDTQY
>NA|TRBJ2-3|TRBV4-2
ASSQDRGGGTDTQY
>TRBD1|TRBJ1-1|TRBV4-1
ASSPRALTGDAPLMNTEAF
>NA|TRBJ1-2|TRBV6-1
ASSEDRTRGYT
>NA|TRBJ2-1|TRBV15
ATSRDGAIEQF
>NA|TRBJ1-4|TRBV7-6
ASSLWALQSTNEKLF
>NA|TRBJ2-2|TRBV7-2
ASSLNRFGELF
>NA|TRBJ2-2|TRBV11-2
ASSLSGELF
>NA|TRBJ2-6|TRBV19
ASSLDGSFGVLT
>TRBD1|TRBJ1-1|TRBV23-1
ASVHSGTGGGIVETEAF
>NA|TRBJ1-5|TRBV10-2
ASDSSNQPQH
>NA|TRBJ2-7|TRBV21-1
ASSKRFVSGGSYEQY
>NA|TRBJ2-3|TRBV27
ASSARTAYSTDTQY